The sequence of this T cell receptor (beta chain) was determined in a study of T cell responses to AZD1222 COVID-19 vaccine. Study information: Pooled in the analysis were second doses at about 4 or about 12 weeks.

To note about this clone: What it binds is not known.

General study results and limits: Seropositive AZD1222 recipients at baseline numbered only five or six. Regions 160-218 and 743-854 held dominance among vaccine-associated CD4 TCRs, which spanned spike. It should be noted that donors were predominantly white British and more often female, and clonal diversity was possibly underestimated.

Sequenced by immunoSEQ multiplex PCR; TCRdb stores in-frame clones only, minus some. Counted here are 120,000 or so clones, about nine tenths occurring once; the ten biggest clones make up around 7.2%. CDR1 MNHEY and CDR2 SVGAGI come from the germline V gene. There are 14 residues in the CDR3. V lost 0 bases and J lost 1, with 6 bases in between. The gene calls are TRBV6-5 and TRBJ2-5, with no clear D. The input for sequencing was peripheral blood, taken on day 0 of AZD1222 vaccination. The sequence was obtained from an adult in good health. The CDR3 protein is CASSYSNGQETQYF. The CDR3 DNA reads TGTGCCAGCAGTTACTCCAACGGCCAAGAGACCCAGTACTTC.